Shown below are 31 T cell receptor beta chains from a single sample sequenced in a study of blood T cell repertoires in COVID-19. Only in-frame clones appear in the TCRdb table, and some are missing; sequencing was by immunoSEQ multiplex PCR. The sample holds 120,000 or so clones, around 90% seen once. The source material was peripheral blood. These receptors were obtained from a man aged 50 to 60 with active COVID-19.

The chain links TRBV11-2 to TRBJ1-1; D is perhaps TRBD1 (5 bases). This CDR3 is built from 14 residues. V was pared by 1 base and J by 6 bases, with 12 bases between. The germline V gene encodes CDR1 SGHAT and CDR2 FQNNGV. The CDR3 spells CASSLAYWGAEAFF. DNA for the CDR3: TGTGCCAGCAGCTTAGCTTACTGGGGGGCTGAAGCTTTCTTT.

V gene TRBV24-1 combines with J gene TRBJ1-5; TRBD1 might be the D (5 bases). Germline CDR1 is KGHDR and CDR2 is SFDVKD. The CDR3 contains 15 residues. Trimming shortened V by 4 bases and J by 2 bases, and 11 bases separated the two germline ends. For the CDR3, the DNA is TGTGCCACCAGTGACATGGGGGGGGGCAATCAGCCCCAGCATTTT. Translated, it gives CATSDMGGGNQPQHF.

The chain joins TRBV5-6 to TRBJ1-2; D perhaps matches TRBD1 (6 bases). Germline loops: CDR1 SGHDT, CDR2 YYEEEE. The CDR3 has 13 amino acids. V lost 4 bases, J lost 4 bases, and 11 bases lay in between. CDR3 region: CASSTGHFYGYTF. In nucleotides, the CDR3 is TGTGCCAGCAGCACGGGACACTTCTATGGCTACACCTTC.

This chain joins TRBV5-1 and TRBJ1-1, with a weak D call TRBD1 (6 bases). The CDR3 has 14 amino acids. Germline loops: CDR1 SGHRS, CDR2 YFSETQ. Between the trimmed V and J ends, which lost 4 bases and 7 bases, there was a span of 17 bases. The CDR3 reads CASSPGGGGGEAFF. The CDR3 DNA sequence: TGCGCCAGCAGCCCGGGGGGAGGGGGGGGTGAAGCTTTCTTT.

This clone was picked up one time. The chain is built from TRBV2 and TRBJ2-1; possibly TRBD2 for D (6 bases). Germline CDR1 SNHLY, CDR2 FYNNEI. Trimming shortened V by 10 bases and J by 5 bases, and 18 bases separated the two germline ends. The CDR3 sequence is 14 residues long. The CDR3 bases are TGTGCCACCCAGCCTGGAGGGATAGACAATGAGCAGTTCTTC. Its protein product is CATQPGGIDNEQFF.

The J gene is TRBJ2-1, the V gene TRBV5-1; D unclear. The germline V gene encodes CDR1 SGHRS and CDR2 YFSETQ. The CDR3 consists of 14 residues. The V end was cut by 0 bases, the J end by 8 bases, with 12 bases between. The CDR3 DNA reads TGCGCCAGCAGCTTGGGAGGCCTTCCCGATGAGCAGTTCTTC. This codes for CASSLGGLPDEQFF.

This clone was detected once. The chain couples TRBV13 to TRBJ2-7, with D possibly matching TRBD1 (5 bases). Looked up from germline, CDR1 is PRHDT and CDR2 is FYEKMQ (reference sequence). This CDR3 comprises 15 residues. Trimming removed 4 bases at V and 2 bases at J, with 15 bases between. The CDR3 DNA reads TGTGCCAGCAGCTCTAGAAAACAGGCCGCCTACGAGCAGTACGTC. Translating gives CASSSRKQAAYEQYV.

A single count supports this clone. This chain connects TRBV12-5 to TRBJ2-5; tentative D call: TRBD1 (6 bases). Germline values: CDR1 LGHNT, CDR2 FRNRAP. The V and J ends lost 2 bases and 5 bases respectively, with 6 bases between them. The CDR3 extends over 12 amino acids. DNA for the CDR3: TGTGCTAGTGGTTTGAGGGGGGAGACCCAGTACTTC. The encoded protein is CASGLRGETQYF.

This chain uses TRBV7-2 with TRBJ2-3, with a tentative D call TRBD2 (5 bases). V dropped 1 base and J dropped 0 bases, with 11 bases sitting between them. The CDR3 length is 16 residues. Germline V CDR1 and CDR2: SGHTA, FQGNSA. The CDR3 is CASSLDWTPSTDTQYF. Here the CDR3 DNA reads TGTGCCAGCAGCTTAGATTGGACTCCTAGCACAGATACGCAGTATTTT.

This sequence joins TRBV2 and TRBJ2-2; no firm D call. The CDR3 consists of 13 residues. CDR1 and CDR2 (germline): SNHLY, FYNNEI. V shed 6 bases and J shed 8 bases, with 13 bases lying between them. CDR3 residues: CASSEEVLGELFF. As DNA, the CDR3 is TGTGCCAGCAGCGAGGAAGTATTAGGGGAGCTGTTTTTT.

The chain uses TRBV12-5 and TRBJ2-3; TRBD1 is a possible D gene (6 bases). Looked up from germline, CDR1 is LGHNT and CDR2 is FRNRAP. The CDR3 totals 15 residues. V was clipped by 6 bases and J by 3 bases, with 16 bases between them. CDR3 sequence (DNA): TGTGCTAGTGGCCCACAGGGAACGAGAACAGATACGCAGTATTTT. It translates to CASGPQGTRTDTQYF.

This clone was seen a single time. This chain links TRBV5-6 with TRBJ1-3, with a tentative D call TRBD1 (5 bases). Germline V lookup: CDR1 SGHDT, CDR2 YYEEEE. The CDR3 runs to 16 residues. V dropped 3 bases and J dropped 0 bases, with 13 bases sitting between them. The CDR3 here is CASSYRGVSSGNTIYF. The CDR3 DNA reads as TGTGCCAGCAGCTATAGGGGCGTCTCCTCTGGAAACACCATATATTTT. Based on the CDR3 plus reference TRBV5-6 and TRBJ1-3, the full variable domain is DAGVTQSPTHLIKTRGQQVTLRCSPKSGHDTVSWYQQALGQGPQFIFQYYEEEERQRGNFPDRFSGHQFPNYSSELNVNALLLGDSALYLCASSYRGVSSGNTIYFGEGSWLTVV.

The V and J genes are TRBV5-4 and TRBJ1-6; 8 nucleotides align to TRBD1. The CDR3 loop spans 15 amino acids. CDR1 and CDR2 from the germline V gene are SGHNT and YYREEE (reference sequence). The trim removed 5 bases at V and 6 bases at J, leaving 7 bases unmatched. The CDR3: CASRRDRQINSPLHF. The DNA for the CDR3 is TGTGCCAGCAGGCGGGACAGGCAAATTAATTCACCCCTCCACTTT.

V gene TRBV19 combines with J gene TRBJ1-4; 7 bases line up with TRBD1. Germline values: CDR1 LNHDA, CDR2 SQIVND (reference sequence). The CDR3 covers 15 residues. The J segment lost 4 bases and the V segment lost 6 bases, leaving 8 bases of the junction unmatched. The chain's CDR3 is CASSTQQGINEKLFF. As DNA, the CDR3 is TGTGCCAGTAGCACCCAACAGGGGATTAATGAAAAACTGTTTTTT.

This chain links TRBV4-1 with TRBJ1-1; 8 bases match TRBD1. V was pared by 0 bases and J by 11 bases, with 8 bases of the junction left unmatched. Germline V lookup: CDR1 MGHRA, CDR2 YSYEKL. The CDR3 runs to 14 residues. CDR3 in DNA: TGCGCCAGCAGCCAAGAGGGATCCCACAGGGGGGCTTTCTTT. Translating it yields CASSQEGSHRGAFF.

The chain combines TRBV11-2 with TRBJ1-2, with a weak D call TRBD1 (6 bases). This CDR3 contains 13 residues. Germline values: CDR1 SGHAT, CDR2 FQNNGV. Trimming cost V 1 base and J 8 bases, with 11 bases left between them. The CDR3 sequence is CASSLGTAGGYTF. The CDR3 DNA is TGTGCCAGCAGCTTAGGGACAGCCGGGGGCTACACCTTC.

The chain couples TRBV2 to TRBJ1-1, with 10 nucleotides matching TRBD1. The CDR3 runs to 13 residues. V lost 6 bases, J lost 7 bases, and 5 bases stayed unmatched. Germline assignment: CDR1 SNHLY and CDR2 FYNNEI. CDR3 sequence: CASSVDRGSEAFF. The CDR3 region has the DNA TGTGCCAGCAGCGTGGACAGGGGGAGTGAAGCTTTCTTT.

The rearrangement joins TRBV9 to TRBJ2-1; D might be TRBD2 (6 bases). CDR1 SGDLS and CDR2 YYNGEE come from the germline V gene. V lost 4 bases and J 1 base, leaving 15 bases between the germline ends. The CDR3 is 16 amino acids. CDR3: CASSPEPGLSYNEQFF. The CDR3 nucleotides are TGTGCCAGCAGCCCTGAACCTGGACTATCCTACAATGAGCAGTTCTTC. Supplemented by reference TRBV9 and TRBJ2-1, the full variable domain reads DSGVTQTPKHLITATGQRVTLRCSPRSGDLSVYWYQQSLDQGLQFLIQYYNGEERAKGNILERFSAQQFPDLHSELNLSSLELGDSALYFCASSPEPGLSYNEQFFGPGTRLTVL.

CDR3 in DNA: TGTGCCAGCAGCGGGGCCCCGGGACTAGCGGGGGGGCGGGGCACAGATACGCAGTATTTT. Protein product: CASSGAPGLAGGRGTDTQYF. V usage is TRBV9 and J usage is TRBJ2-3; 16 nucleotides align to TRBD2. After removal of 3 bases from V and 1 base from J, the junction contained 11 bases not matched to a gene. Germline V CDR1 and CDR2: SGDLS, YYNGEE. There are 20 residues in the CDR3.

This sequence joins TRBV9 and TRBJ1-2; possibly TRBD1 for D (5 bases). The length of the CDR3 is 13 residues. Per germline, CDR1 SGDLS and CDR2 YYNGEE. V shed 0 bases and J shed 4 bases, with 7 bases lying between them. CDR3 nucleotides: TGTGCCAGCAGCGTAGACCAGGGCTATGGCTACACCTTC. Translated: CASSVDQGYGYTF.

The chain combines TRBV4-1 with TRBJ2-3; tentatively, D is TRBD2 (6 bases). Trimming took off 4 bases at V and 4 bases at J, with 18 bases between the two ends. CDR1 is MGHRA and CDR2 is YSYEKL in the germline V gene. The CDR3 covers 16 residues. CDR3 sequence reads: CASSPLGGVVSDTQYF. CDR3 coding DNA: TGCGCCAGCAGCCCCTTAGGAGGGGTAGTATCAGATACGCAGTATTTT.

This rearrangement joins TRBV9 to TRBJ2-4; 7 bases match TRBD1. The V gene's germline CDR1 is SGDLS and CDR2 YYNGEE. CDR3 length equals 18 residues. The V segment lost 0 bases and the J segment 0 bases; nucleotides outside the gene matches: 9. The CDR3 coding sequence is TGTGCCAGCAGCGTAGCTCCGGGGACAGCTTCAGCCAAAAACATTCAGTACTTC. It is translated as CASSVAPGTASAKNIQYF.

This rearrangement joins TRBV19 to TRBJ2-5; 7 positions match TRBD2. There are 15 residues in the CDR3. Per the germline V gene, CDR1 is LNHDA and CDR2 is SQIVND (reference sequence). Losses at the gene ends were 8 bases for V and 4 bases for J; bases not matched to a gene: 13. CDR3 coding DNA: TGTGCCAGTCGTCCAACTAGCGTCTCCCTAGAGACCCAGTACTTC. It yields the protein CASRPTSVSLETQYF.

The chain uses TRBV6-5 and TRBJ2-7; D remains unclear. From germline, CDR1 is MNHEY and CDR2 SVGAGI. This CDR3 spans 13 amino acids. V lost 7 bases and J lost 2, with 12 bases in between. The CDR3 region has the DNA TGTGCCAGCAATGGGCCTTTCGCCTACGAGCAGTACTTC. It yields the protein CASNGPFAYEQYF.

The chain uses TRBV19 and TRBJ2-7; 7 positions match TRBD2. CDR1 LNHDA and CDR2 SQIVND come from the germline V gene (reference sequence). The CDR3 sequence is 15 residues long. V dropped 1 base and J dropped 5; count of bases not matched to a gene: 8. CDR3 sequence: CASSIVSGGPDEQYF. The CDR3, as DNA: TGTGCCAGTAGTATAGTATCGGGGGGACCCGACGAGCAGTACTTC. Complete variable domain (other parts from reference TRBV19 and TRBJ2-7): DGGITQSPKYLFRKEGQNVTLSCEQNLNHDAMYWYRQDPGQGLRLIYYSQIVNDFQKGDIAEGYSVSREKKESFPLTVTSAQKNPTAFYLCASSIVSGGPDEQYFGPGTRLTVT.

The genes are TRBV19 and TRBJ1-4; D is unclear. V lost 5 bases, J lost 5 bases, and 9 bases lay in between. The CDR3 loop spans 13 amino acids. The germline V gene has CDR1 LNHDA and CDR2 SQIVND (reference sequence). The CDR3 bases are TGTGCCAGTAGTTTGAGGAGGAATGAAAAACTGTTTTTT. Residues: CASSLRRNEKLFF.

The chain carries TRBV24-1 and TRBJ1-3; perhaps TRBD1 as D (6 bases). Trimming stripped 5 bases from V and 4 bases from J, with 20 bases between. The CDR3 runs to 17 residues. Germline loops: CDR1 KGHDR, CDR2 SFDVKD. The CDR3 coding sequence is TGTGCCACCAGTGCCCCGCTACACAGGGATGCGGGAAACACCATATATTTT. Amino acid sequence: CATSAPLHRDAGNTIYF.

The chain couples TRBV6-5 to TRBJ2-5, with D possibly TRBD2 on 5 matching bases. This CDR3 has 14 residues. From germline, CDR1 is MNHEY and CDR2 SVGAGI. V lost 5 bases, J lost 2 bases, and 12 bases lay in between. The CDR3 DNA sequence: TGTGCCAGCAGTCCTTGGACTCAGCAAGAGACCCAGTACTTC. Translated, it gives CASSPWTQQETQYF.

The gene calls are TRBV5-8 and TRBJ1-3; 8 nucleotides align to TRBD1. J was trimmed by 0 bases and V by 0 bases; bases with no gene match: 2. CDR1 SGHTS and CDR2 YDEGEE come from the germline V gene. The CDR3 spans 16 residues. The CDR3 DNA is TGTGCCAGCAGCTTGGTAGGGACAGGCTCTGGAAACACCATATATTTT. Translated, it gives CASSLVGTGSGNTIYF. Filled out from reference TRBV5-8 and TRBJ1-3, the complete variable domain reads EAGVTQSPTHLIKTRGQQATLRCSPISGHTSVYWYQQALGLGLQFLLWYDEGEERNRGNFPPRFSGRQFPNYSSELNVNALELEDSALYLCASSLVGTGSGNTIYFGEGSWLTVV.

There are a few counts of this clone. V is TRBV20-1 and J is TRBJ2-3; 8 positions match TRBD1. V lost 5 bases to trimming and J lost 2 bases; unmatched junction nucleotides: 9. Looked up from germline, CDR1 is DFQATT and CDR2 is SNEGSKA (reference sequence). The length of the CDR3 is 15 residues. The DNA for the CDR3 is TGCAGTGCTCGTGGCGGGGACAGGCACACAGATACGCAGTATTTT. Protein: CSARGGDRHTDTQYF.

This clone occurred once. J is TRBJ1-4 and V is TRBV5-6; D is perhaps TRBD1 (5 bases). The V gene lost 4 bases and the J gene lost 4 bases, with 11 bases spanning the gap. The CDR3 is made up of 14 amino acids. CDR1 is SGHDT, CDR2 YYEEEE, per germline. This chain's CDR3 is CASSLTEVNEKLFF. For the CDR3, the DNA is TGTGCCAGCAGCCTGACAGAGGTTAATGAAAAACTGTTTTTT.